This TCR beta chain emerged from a study of T-cell reconstitution after alpha-beta-depleted transplantation in children. Preparation of the TCRbeta library was carried out with unique molecular identifiers. TCRdb re-called the PCR reads through MiXCR, storing one row per CDR3 protein. The repertoire holds roughly 100,000 distinct CDR3 sequences, with about 6.8% as singletons. Points on this clonotype: Its antigen is unidentified.

Findings and caveats of the study: The authors attributed T-cell counts and diversity one year after transplant mostly to newly produced T cells. Reports say that about two months after transplant, the alpha-beta T cells came out of several hundred graft clones that had expanded. Recipient T cells and thymic progenitors that survived gave rise to the high TCRbeta diversity observed at day 60 in some patients.

The CDR3 sequence is 11 residues long. From germline, CDR1 is MNHEY and CDR2 SVGAGI. V dropped 0 bases and J dropped 7 bases, with 4 bases sitting between them. The sequencing used PBMCs, collected before TCRalphabeta/CD19-depleted stem cell transplant. The chain is built from TRBV6-5 and TRBJ2-7; D is unresolved. The sequence was collected from a boy aged 2-15 years with acute lymphoblastic leukemia, due to receive a stem cell transplant. The CDR3 loop reads CASSYSREQYF. The CDR3 DNA sequence: TGTGCCAGCAGTTACTCGAGGGAGCAGTACTTC.